The clone carrying this TCR beta chain was picked up one time. This entry is derived from a study of blood T cell repertoires in COVID-19. Study-level information: The United States, Italy and Spain were the sources of the acute and convalescent COVID-19 samples. Sources were T cells, B-cell-depleted T cells, or PBMCs; the material itself was cDNA or gDNA.

Measured with immunoSEQ multiplex PCR; TCRdb has only the in-frame clones, and not every one. This sample has roughly 160,000 clones, with 74% found just once. The sequence was obtained from a woman aged 80 or older with acute or convalescent COVID-19. Sequencing input: peripheral blood.

CDR3 loop: CASSSHVRAGEETQYF. As DNA, the CDR3 is TGTGCCAGCAGTTCCCACGTCCGGGCCGGGGAAGAGACCCAGTACTTC. J is TRBJ2-5 and V is TRBV27, with a tentative D call TRBD2 (5 bases). The CDR3 is 16 residues long. The germline V and J ends were trimmed by 4 bases and 3 bases, with 18 bases remaining between them. Germline-derived CDR1 and CDR2 are MNHEY and SMNVEV (reference sequence).